The present TCR beta chain was sequenced within a study of blood T cell repertoires in COVID-19. Study at large: Samples taken during acute and convalescent COVID-19 were collected in the United States, Italy and Spain. From T cells, B-cell-depleted T cells, or PBMCs came the material, which was cDNA or gDNA.

Per the original methods: Reference gene primer amplification gave nucleated cell count estimates. Data came from immunoSEQ multiplex PCR; TCRdb stores just in-frame clones and leaves some out. D and trimming come from the DNA, and the V and J calls and clone size come from that table. The table includes roughly 70,000 clones, about three quarters detected once. The CDR3 extends over 14 amino acids. J gave up 4 bases and V 7 bases, and 6 bases lay outside the gene matches. Germline V gene sequence: CDR1 SNHLY, CDR2 FYNNEI. The clonotype originates from a woman aged 70-85 years with acute or convalescent COVID-19. Sequencing was done on a sample of peripheral blood. The rearrangement joins TRBV2 to TRBJ2-1; 8 positions agree with TRBD2. In nucleotides, the CDR3 is TGTGCCAGCAAGGACGGGGGGGCGTACAATGAGCAGTTCTTC. Protein: CASKDGGAYNEQFF. The full variable domain, completed using reference TRBV2 and TRBJ2-1, is EPEVTQTPSHQVTQMGQEVILRCVPISNHLYFYWYRQILGQKVEFLVSFYNNEISEKSEIFDDQFSVERPDGSNFTLKIRSTKLEDSAMYFCASKDGGAYNEQFFGPGTRLTVL.